This paragraph reports one T cell receptor beta chain. These data belong to a study of blood T cell repertoires in COVID-19. Germline V CDR1 and CDR2: SGDLS, YYNGEE. Trimming took off 4 bases at V and 1 base at J, with 12 bases between the two ends. The CDR3 runs 14 residues. In the original analysis: For nucleated cells, counts were estimated from reference gene primer amplification. TCRdb's copy holds only in-frame clones and misses some; the assay was immunoSEQ multiplex PCR. That table furnishes V, J and clone size, whereas the DNA furnished D and trimming. The table lists approximately 41,000 clones, about four fifths of them singletons.

The sequencing input was peripheral blood. This TCR was sampled from a woman of 80 years or more with acute or convalescent COVID-19. The chain combines TRBV9 with TRBJ2-7; unclear D gene. DNA of the CDR3: TGTGCCAGCAGCCCTACGGGTCGGTCCTACGAGCAGTACTTC. Translated, it gives CASSPTGRSYEQYF.